The next 10 T cell receptor beta chains were all read from a single sample in a study of shared clonotypes between healthy human individuals. This table comes from immunoSEQ multiplex PCR, and its TCRdb copy is limited to in-frame clones, with some not included. The sample has over a million clones, about 77% seen once. The specimen was memory CD4+ T cells sorted from blood. Subset defined: CD45RA-negative fraction. The receptors were sampled from a man aged 18 to 30 in good health.

In its sample, this clone was seen once. The gene calls are TRBV4-3 and TRBJ1-6; D possibly corresponds to TRBD1 (5 bases). The CDR3 totals 15 residues. V was trimmed by 2 bases and J by 8 bases, leaving 13 bases between them. In germline, CDR1 is LGHNA, CDR2 YSLEER. CDR3 residues: CASSQSWRGDSPLHF. Here the CDR3 DNA reads TGCGCCAGCAGCCAATCTTGGCGAGGGGATTCACCCCTCCACTTT.

This clone was counted at least ten times. The rearrangement links TRBV6-4 to TRBJ2-1, with a weak D call TRBD2 (5 bases). CDR3 length: 16 amino acids. V was cut by 0 bases and J by 0 bases, with 9 bases left in between. Germline CDR1 reads MRHNA; CDR2 reads SNTAGT. The CDR3 nucleotides are TGTGCCAGCAGTGACTCTAGCGCGAGCTCCTACAATGAGCAGTTCTTC. Protein sequence: CASSDSSASSYNEQFF.

The chain joins TRBV7-2 to TRBJ2-7; either TRBD1 or TRBD2 may supply D (6 bases each). The CDR3 is 15 residues long. The V and J ends lost 3 bases and 4 bases respectively, with 16 bases between them. Germline V gene sequence: CDR1 SGHTA, CDR2 FQGNSA. In nucleotides, the CDR3 is TGTGCCAGCAGCTTTTCAACGGGGGCACTATACGAGCAGTACTTC. This codes for CASSFSTGALYEQYF.

Notes on this clone: This is likely an artifact of a read error, given a far larger clone one base away. The sample carries other DNA sequences with the same CDR3. The gene calls are TRBV2 and TRBJ2-7, with D uncertain. CDR1 is SNHLY, CDR2 FYNNEI, per germline. This CDR3 contains 12 residues. The CDR3 DNA sequence: TGTGCCAGCAGTGACCGTACCTACGAGCAATACTTC. Residues: CASSDRTYEQYF.

This clone was detected only a few times. The chain uses TRBV4-2 and TRBJ2-3; 10 nucleotides agree with TRBD2. The CDR3 has 16 residues. The germline V gene has CDR1 LGHNA and CDR2 YNFKEQ. Losses at the gene ends were 0 bases for V and 6 bases for J; bases not matched to a gene: 6. Here the CDR3 reads CASSQDVAGGQDTQYF. Written as DNA, the CDR3 is TGTGCCAGCAGCCAAGATGTAGCGGGAGGCCAGGATACGCAGTATTTT.

The chain couples TRBV19 to TRBJ1-4; 10 bases line up with TRBD1. V lost 10 bases and J lost 7; bases outside the gene matches: 12. Germline CDR1 LNHDA, CDR2 SQIVND (reference sequence). This CDR3 region has 15 residues. CDR3 DNA: TGTGCCACCCAAAGGGGCGGGACAGGGGCTGAAAAACTGTTTTTT. Encoded protein: CATQRGGTGAEKLFF.

J is TRBJ1-5 and V is TRBV2; D is ambiguous. V lost 6 bases, J lost 9 bases, and 15 bases lay in between. The CDR3 is 13 amino acids. CDR1 and CDR2 (germline): SNHLY, FYNNEI. The CDR3 DNA follows: TGTGCCAGCAGGGGTGACCAGTTTGCGCCCCAGCATTTT. This translates into CASRGDQFAPQHF.

The gene calls are TRBV19 and TRBJ1-3, with D maybe TRBD1 (5 bases). CDR3 length: 14 amino acids. V lost 6 bases, J lost 7 bases, and 16 bases lay in between. Looked up from germline, CDR1 is LNHDA and CDR2 is SQIVND (reference sequence). The chain's CDR3 is CASRDQGGVNTIYF. The CDR3 DNA sequence: TGTGCCAGTAGAGACCAGGGCGGAGTGAACACCATATATTTT.

As for this clone: This sample also contains other DNA sequences that code for the same CDR3. The chain is built from TRBV7-2 and TRBJ2-7; TRBD2 agrees at 11 bases. This CDR3 region has 14 residues. The V and J ends lost 5 bases and 2 bases, in that order; junction bases with no gene match: 2. Germline CDR1 is SGHTA and CDR2 is FQGNSA. The CDR3 spells CASSPGLAAYEQYF. The CDR3 region has the DNA TGTGCCAGCAGCCCGGGACTAGCGGCCTACGAGCAGTACTTC.

The chain couples TRBV25-1 to TRBJ1-1; 11 positions agree with TRBD1. V shed 6 bases and J 4 bases; nucleotides not matched to a gene: 1. The CDR3 runs 13 residues. Germline V gives CDR1 MGHDK, CDR2 SYGVNS. CDR3 sequence: CASRGQGGTEAFF. The CDR3 DNA follows: TGTGCCAGCAGGGGACAGGGGGGCACTGAAGCTTTCTTT.